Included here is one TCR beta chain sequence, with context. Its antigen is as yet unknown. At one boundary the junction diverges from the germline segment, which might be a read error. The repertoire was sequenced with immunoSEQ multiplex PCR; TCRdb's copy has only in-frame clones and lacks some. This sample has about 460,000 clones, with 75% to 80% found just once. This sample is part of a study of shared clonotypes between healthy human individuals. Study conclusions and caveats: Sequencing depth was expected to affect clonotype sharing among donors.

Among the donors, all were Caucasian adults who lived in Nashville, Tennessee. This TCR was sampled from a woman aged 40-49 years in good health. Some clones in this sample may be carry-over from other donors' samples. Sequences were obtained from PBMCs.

CDR3 coding DNA: TGTGCCAGCTCAGCGACAGGGGCGGGCACTGAGGCTTTCTTT. This translates into CASSATGAGTEAFF. This chain connects TRBV18 to TRBJ1-1, with 8 bases identical to TRBD1. Germline assignment: CDR1 KGHSH and CDR2 LQKENI. The CDR3 length is 14 residues.